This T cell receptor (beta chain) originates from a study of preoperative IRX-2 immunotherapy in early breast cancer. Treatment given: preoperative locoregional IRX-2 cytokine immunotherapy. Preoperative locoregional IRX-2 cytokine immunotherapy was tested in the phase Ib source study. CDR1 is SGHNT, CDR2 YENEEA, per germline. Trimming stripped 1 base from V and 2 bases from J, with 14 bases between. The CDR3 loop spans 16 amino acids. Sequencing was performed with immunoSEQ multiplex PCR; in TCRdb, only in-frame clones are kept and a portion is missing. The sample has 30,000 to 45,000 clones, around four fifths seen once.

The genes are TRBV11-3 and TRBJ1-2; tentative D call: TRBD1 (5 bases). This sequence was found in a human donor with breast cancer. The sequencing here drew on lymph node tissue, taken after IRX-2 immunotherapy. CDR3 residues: CASSLGAGTTNYGYTF. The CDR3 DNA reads TGTGCCAGCAGCTTAGGGGCAGGGACGACGAACTATGGCTACACCTTC.